The 26 T cell receptor beta chains presented below share a single source sample, sequenced in a study of OX40 agonist ivuxolimab in advanced cancers. The method was immunoSEQ multiplex PCR; TCRdb's version includes in-frame clones alone and lacks a portion of them. The data show about 70,000 clones, around 85% seen once. Specimen: CD4+ or CD8+ T cells sorted from blood, collected in a trial of the OX40 agonist ivuxolimab. All receptors come from an adult with an advanced solid tumor such as melanoma, head and neck, liver or kidney cancer.

This chain joins TRBV6-5 and TRBJ2-7; D gene unclear. The CDR3 sequence is 14 residues long. Trimming stripped 7 bases from V and 6 bases from J, with 19 bases between. CDR1 and CDR2 (germline): MNHEY, SVGAGI. The CDR3 is CASKVGKGPSEQYF. Written as DNA, the CDR3 is TGTGCCAGCAAGGTCGGTAAAGGGCCCAGCGAGCAGTACTTC.

The chain employs TRBV7-2 and TRBJ1-1; TRBD1 agrees at 7 bases. The CDR3 loop spans 15 amino acids. J lost 7 bases, V lost 5 bases, and 13 bases had no gene match. Germline V CDR1 and CDR2: SGHTA, FQGNSA. In DNA form, the CDR3 reads TGTGCCAGCAGCCCCCCTCGGGACAGCCTTTATGAAGCTTTCTTT. Translated, it gives CASSPPRDSLYEAFF. Full variable domain (remainder filled in from reference TRBV7-2 and TRBJ1-1): GAGVSQSPSNKVTEKGKDVELRCDPISGHTALYWYRQSLGQGLEFLIYFQGNSAPDKSGLPSDRFSAERTGGSVSTLTIQRTQQEDSAVYLCASSPPRDSLYEAFFGQGTRLTVV.

This clone occurred a few times. This chain links TRBV28 with TRBJ1-2; D uncertain. This CDR3 comprises 14 residues. Trimming pared 5 bases from V and 6 bases from J, leaving 16 bases between. CDR1 MDHEN and CDR2 SYDVKM come from the germline V gene. This CDR3 is CASSMRRDSHGYTF. CDR3 DNA sequence: TGTGCCAGCAGTATGCGGAGGGATAGCCATGGCTACACCTTC.

The chain combines TRBV25-1 with TRBJ1-4; no reliable D call. CDR1 is MGHDK and CDR2 is SYGVNS in the germline V gene. The CDR3 sequence is 15 residues long. V dropped 1 base and J dropped 4 bases, with 10 bases sitting between them. The CDR3 here is CASSEWNGINEKLFF. Written as DNA, the CDR3 is TGTGCCAGCAGTGAATGGAACGGGATTAATGAAAAACTGTTTTTT.

The chain employs TRBV18 and TRBJ2-7; 8 bases map to TRBD1. The V and J ends lost 4 bases and 5 bases, in that order; junction bases with no gene match: 19. Per the germline V gene, CDR1 is KGHSH and CDR2 is LQKENI. The CDR3 has 18 amino acids. Written as DNA, the CDR3 is TGTGCCAGCTCACAGCGACCGGGACAGGCAAACCAGGGGAACGAGCAGTACTTC. Residues: CASSQRPGQANQGNEQYF.

The V and J genes are TRBV18 and TRBJ1-1; a weak D match, TRBD1 (5 bases). Germline V gene data show CDR1 as KGHSH and CDR2 as LQKENI. V lost 1 base and J 6 bases, leaving 15 bases between the germline ends. This CDR3 comprises 15 residues. CDR3 DNA: TGTGCCAGCTCACCACTTGCTGGGGGAAGGTCTGAAGCTTTCTTT. It encodes CASSPLAGGRSEAFF.

This chain uses TRBV7-2 with TRBJ2-5; 7 bases map to TRBD1. CDR3 length: 15 amino acids. Germline trimming cut 3 bases from V and 5 bases from J; bases unmatched to any gene: 9. The germline V gene has CDR1 SGHTA and CDR2 FQGNSA. In DNA form, the CDR3 reads TGTGCCAGCAGCTTTCAAGGGACAGAGGGTGAGACCCAGTACTTC. Amino acids: CASSFQGTEGETQYF.

The chain couples TRBV5-5 to TRBJ1-6; D unclear. Trimming stripped 1 base from V and 1 base from J, with 12 bases between. This CDR3 is built from 17 residues. Germline lookup yields CDR1 SGHKS and CDR2 YYEKEE (reference sequence). The CDR3 nucleotides are TGTGCCAGCAGCTTGTTTCGTCCAGGTTCCTATAATTCACCCCTCCACTTT. Translation gives CASSLFRPGSYNSPLHF.

The rearrangement links TRBV4-1 to TRBJ2-5, with 9 positions matching TRBD1. The length of the CDR3 is 15 residues. The ends lost 4 bases at V and 4 bases at J; junction bases unmatched: 7. Germline values: CDR1 MGHRA, CDR2 YSYEKL. This chain's CDR3 is CASSPHGTGRETQYF. The CDR3 nucleotides are TGCGCCAGCAGCCCACATGGGACAGGGAGAGAGACCCAGTACTTC.

The chain joins TRBV6-1 to TRBJ1-3; D remains unclear. V was cut by 7 bases and J by 8 bases, with 12 bases left in between. CDR1 is MNHNS and CDR2 is SASEGT in the germline V gene. The CDR3 has 12 amino acids. CDR3 nucleotides: TGTGCCAGCAAGAGCACTGGGGACACCATATATTTT. Translated: CASKSTGDTIYF.

V and J are TRBV5-4 and TRBJ2-5, with D unclear. Germline lookup yields CDR1 SGHNT and CDR2 YYREEE (reference sequence). Trimming shortened V by 4 bases and J by 5 bases, and 18 bases separated the two germline ends. This CDR3 region has 15 residues. The CDR3 DNA reads TGTGCCAGCAGCCCTGACTCGGTGTACCCCGAGACCCAGTACTTC. Translating it yields CASSPDSVYPETQYF.

CDR3 protein: CASSLVRGNEKLFF. For the CDR3, the DNA is TGTGCCAGCAGCTTGGTCAGGGGTAATGAAAAACTGTTTTTT. This chain joins TRBV5-6 and TRBJ1-4; D may be TRBD1 (6 bases). Trimming took 0 bases from V and 4 from J, leaving 7 bases between them. Germline V gene lookup returns CDR1 SGHDT and CDR2 YYEEEE. This CDR3 has 14 amino acids.

The chain has TRBV7-9 and TRBJ1-5, with 9 nucleotides matching TRBD1. Germline loops: CDR1 SEHNR, CDR2 FQNEAQ (reference sequence). Trimming removed 8 bases from V and 4 bases from J; junction bases left unmatched: 3. This CDR3 is 13 amino acids long. CDR3 loop: CASSGTGNQPQHF. CDR3 nucleotide sequence: TGTGCCAGCTCCGGGACAGGGAATCAGCCCCAGCATTTT.

The V gene is TRBV27, the J gene TRBJ2-1, with TRBD1 matching over 11 bases. The CDR3 extends over 14 amino acids. With 6 bases clipped from V and 11 bases from J, the junction kept 9 bases outside the gene matches. Germline values: CDR1 MNHEY, CDR2 SMNVEV (reference sequence). In DNA form, the CDR3 reads TGTGCCAGCAGCTCTAGGACAGGGGGCGGTAAGCAGTTCTTC. Its protein is CASSSRTGGGKQFF.

The chain recombines TRBV6-5 with TRBJ1-6; 9 bases fit TRBD1. From germline, CDR1 is MNHEY and CDR2 SVGAGI. V shed 1 base, J shed 7 bases, and the junction held 5 bases outside the gene matches. The CDR3 has 16 amino acids. Here the CDR3 reads CASSYLTGGENSPLHF. DNA for the CDR3: TGTGCCAGCAGTTACTTAACAGGGGGCGAGAATTCACCCCTCCACTTT.

The rearrangement uses TRBV7-5 and TRBJ1-1. TRBV7-5 is labeled a pseudogene. The CDR3 runs 14 residues. CDR3 sequence reads: CASRAGTGNTEAFF. In DNA, the CDR3 is TGTGCCAGCAGAGCGGGGACGGGGAACACTGAAGCTTTCTTT.

The chain combines TRBV11-3 with TRBJ2-7; TRBD2 aligns across 9 bases. The CDR3 has 17 amino acids. Losses at the gene ends were 4 bases for V and 7 bases for J; bases not matched to a gene: 17. CDR1 SGHNT and CDR2 YENEEA come from the germline V gene. The CDR3 spells CASSSHGLARPLYEQYF. CDR3 DNA: TGTGCCAGCAGCTCGCATGGACTAGCGAGACCCCTCTATGAGCAGTACTTC.

The gene calls are TRBV5-4 and TRBJ1-3; perhaps TRBD1 as D (6 bases). CDR3 size: 15 residues. CDR1 and CDR2 from the germline V gene are SGHNT and YYREEE (reference sequence). The V end lost 3 bases, the J end lost 5 bases, and 15 bases lay between the germline ends. CDR3 sequence (DNA): TGTGCCAGCAGCTCCGGGGGGCCAGAGAGAAACACCATATATTTT. This translates into CASSSGGPERNTIYF.

The rearrangement joins TRBV10-3 to TRBJ1-3, with D perhaps TRBD1 (5 bases). CDR1 and CDR2 from the germline V gene are ENHRY and SYGVKD. This CDR3 has 13 residues. Trimming removed 10 bases at V and 0 bases at J, with 10 bases between. CDR3 protein: CATRQSSGNTIYF. The CDR3 DNA follows: TGTGCCACGCGACAGAGCTCTGGAAACACCATATATTTT.

The V and J genes are TRBV21-1 and TRBJ2-7; the D call of TRBD2 is as the table states it, not checked on the DNA. TRBV21-1 is a listed pseudogene. This CDR3 comprises 15 residues. CDR3 sequence: CASSTETSGMYEQYF. For the CDR3, the DNA is TGTGCCAGCAGCACGGAGACTAGCGGGATGTACGAGCAGTACTTC.

This clone has ten or more counts. The chain couples TRBV15 to TRBJ2-7; tentative D call: TRBD1 (5 bases). V lost 0 bases, J lost 1 base, and 10 bases lay in between. Germline assignment: CDR1 LNHNV and CDR2 YYDKDF (reference sequence). This CDR3 has 15 amino acids. The CDR3 spells CATSRDTQGSYEQYF. DNA for the CDR3: TGTGCCACCAGCAGAGATACCCAGGGTTCCTACGAGCAGTACTTC.

The chain has TRBV7-3 and TRBJ2-2; no definite D call. The V and J ends lost 5 bases and 1 base respectively, with 5 bases between them. CDR3 length: 13 residues. CDR1 and CDR2 from the germline V gene are SGHTA and FQGTGA. The CDR3 DNA reads as TGTGCCAGCAGCCCCTTGAACACCGGGGAGCTGTTTTTT. This codes for CASSPLNTGELFF.

The V call is TRBV5-1, the J call TRBJ2-7, with 9 bases lining up with TRBD1. Germline V gene sequence: CDR1 SGHRS, CDR2 YFSETQ. The V gene end was trimmed by 0 bases and the J gene end by 3 bases; junction bases not matched to a gene: 7. The CDR3 spans 16 residues. The CDR3 region has the DNA TGCGCCAGCAGCTTGGGGACAGGGGCCATCGGCTACGAGCAGTACTTC. It yields the protein CASSLGTGAIGYEQYF.

The chain carries TRBV5-4 and TRBJ1-2; D is ambiguous. This CDR3 has 14 residues. V lost 1 base to trimming and J lost 5 bases, with 12 bases between them. CDR1 and CDR2 (germline): SGHNT, YYREEE (reference sequence). The CDR3 sequence: CASSLRSFDYGYTF. The CDR3 nucleotides are TGTGCCAGCAGCTTGAGATCCTTTGATTATGGCTACACCTTC. The full variable domain, completed using reference TRBV5-4 and TRBJ1-2, is ETGVTQSPTHLIKTRGQQVTLRCSSQSGHNTVSWYQQALGQGPQFIFQYYREEENGRGNFPPRFSGLQFPNYSSELNVNALELDDSALYLCASSLRSFDYGYTFGSGTRLTVV.

This clone came up a few times. This chain's CDR3 is CASSPGSKNTEAFF. The CDR3 coding sequence is TGTGCCAGCAGTCCCGGGTCCAAGAACACTGAAGCTTTCTTT. The chain links TRBV6-6 to TRBJ1-1; D is ambiguous. Per germline, CDR1 MNHNY and CDR2 SVGAGI (reference sequence). The CDR3 contains 14 residues. Trimming removed 5 bases from V and 1 base from J, with 11 bases in between.

Only one count was recorded for this clone. J is TRBJ1-6 and V is TRBV5-1; 9 bases agree with TRBD1. The CDR3 loop spans 15 amino acids. Germline V gene lookup returns CDR1 SGHRS and CDR2 YFSETQ. Trimming took 0 bases from V and 8 from J; bases not matched to a gene: 3. The CDR3 reads CASSLVGQGYSPLHF. The CDR3 region has the DNA TGCGCCAGCAGCTTGGTGGGACAGGGCTATTCACCCCTCCACTTT.